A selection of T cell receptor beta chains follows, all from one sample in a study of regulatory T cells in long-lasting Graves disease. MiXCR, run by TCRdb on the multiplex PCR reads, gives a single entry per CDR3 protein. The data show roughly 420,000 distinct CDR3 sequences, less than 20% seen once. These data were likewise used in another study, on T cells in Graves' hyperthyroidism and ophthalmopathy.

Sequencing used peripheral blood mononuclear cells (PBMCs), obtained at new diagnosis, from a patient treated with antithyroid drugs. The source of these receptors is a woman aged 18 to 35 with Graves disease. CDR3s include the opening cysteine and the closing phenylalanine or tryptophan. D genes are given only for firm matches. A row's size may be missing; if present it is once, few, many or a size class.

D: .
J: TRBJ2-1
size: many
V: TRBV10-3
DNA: TGTGCCATCAGCGGGAGCTACAATGAGCAGTTCTTC
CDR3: CAISGSYNEQFF

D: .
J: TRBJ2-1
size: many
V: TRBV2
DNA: TGTGCCAGCAGTGAAGGGGACCATGACTACAATGAGCAGTTCTTC
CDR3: CASSEGDHDYNEQFF

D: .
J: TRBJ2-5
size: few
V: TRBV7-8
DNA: TGTGCCAGCAGCTTAATAAGGGATCGGTTTCAAGAGACCCAGTACTTC
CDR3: CASSLIRDRFQETQYF

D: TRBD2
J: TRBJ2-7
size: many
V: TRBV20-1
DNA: TGCAGTGCCCGCCACCAGACTAGCGGGAGGTTCACCTACGAGCAGTACTTC
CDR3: CSARHQTSGRFTYEQYF

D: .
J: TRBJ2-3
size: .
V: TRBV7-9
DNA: TGTGCCAGCAACCCGCCTGTTGGCAGGGTCGCAGATACGCAGTATTTT
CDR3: CASNPPVGRVADTQYF

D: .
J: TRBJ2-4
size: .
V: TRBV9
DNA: TGTGCCAGCAGCGTAGCTGGGGCGCCCAAAAACATTCAGTACTTC
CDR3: CASSVAGAPKNIQYF

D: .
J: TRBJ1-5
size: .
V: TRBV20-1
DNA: TGCAGTGCGGACAAGCAGGTTAATCAGCCCCAGCATTTT
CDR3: CSADKQVNQPQHF

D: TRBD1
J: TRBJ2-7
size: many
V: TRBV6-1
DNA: TGTGCCAGCAGGGCCGGGACAGGGGCCTACGAGCAGTACTTC
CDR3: CASRAGTGAYEQYF

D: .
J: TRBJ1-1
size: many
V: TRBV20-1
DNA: TGCAGTGCTAGAGACAGGGAAAACACTGAAGCTTTCTTT
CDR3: CSARDRENTEAFF

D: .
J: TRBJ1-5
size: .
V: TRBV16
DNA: TGTGCCAGCAGCCAACGGGGCCCGTTGGGGGGCCAGCATTTT
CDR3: CASSQRGPLGGQHF

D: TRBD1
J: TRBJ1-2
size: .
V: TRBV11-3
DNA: TGTGCCAGCAGCCCCTGGGGACAGAACTCTGGTGGCTACACCTTC
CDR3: CASSPWGQNSGGYTF

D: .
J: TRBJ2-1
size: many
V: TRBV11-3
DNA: TGTGCCAGCAGCTTAGCCGTAGACAATGAGCAGTTCTTC
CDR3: CASSLAVDNEQFF

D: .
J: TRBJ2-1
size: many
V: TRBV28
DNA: TGTGCCAGCAGTTCGAGTGACAGGTTCGGGGCTCGGAATGAGCAGTTCTTC
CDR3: CASSSSDRFGARNEQFF

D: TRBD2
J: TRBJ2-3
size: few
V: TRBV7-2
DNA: TGTGCCAGCAGCTTAGTACGTACTAGCGGGAGGGCCGTAGATACGCAGTATTTT
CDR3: CASSLVRTSGRAVDTQYF

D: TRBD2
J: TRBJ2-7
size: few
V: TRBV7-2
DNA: TGTGCCAGCAGCTTCCTAGCGGTGCGGGACGAGCAGTACTTC
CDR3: CASSFLAVRDEQYF

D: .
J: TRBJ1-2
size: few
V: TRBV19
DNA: TGTGCCAGTAAATCAGTCCGAAGGGGCGGCTACACCTTC
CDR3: CASKSVRRGGYTF

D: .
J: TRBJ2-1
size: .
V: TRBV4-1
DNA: TGCGCCAGCAGCCAAGGGGAACTCCTTAGGGTGCAGTTCTTC
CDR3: CASSQGELLRVQFF

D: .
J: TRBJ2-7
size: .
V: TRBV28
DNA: TGTGCCAGCAGGAAAGGTTACGAGCAGTACTTC
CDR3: CASRKGYEQYF

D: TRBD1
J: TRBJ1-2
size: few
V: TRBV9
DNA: TGTGCCAGCAGCGTAGGGGACAGCGGCTATGGCTACACCTTC
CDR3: CASSVGDSGYGYTF

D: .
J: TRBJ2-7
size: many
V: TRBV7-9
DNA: TGTGCCAGCAGCTCAGGGATGGGTTACGAGCAGTACTTC
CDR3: CASSSGMGYEQYF

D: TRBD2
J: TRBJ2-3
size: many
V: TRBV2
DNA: TGTGCCAGCAGCCCGGGACTAGCTTATACGCAGTATTTT
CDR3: CASSPGLAYTQYF

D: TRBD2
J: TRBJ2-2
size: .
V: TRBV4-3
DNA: TGCGCCAGCAGCCAAGATCTAGCGGGAGGCACCGGGGAGCTGTTTTTT
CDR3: CASSQDLAGGTGELFF

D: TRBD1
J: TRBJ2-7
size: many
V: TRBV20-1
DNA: TGCAGTGCTAGAGATCGAGTGGGACAGGGGGCTTACGAGCAGTACTTC
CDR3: CSARDRVGQGAYEQYF

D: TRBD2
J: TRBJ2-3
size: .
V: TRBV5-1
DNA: TGCGCCAGCAGCGAGGGACTAGCGTTTAAGGCAGATACGCAGTATTTT
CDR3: CASSEGLAFKADTQYF

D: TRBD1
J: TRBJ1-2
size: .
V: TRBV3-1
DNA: TGTGCCAGCAGCCAATGGTACAGGGGAAGAAACTATGGCTACACCTTC
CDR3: CASSQWYRGRNYGYTF

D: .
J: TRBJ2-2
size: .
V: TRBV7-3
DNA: TGTGCCAGCAGCTTAACCCCCATGGCCGGGGAGCTGTTTTTT
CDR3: CASSLTPMAGELFF

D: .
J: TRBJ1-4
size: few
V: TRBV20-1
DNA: TGCAGTGCCAAGCGTGAAAAACTGTTTTTT
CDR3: CSAKREKLFF

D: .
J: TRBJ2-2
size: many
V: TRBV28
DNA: TGTGCCAGCAGTCGCCAGGGATACACCGGGGAGCTGTTTTTT
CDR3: CASSRQGYTGELFF

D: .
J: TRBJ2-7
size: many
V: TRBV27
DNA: TGTGCCAGCAGTTCACGAAATTTTCCCACCCAGTACTTC
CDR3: CASSSRNFPTQYF

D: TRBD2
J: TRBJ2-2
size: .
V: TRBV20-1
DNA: TGCAGTGCTACGGGACTAGCGGGAGGTACGGGGAACACCGGGGAGCTGTTTTTT
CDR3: CSATGLAGGTGNTGELFF

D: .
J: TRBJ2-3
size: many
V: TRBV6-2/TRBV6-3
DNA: TGTGCCAGCAGTTTGACGCGGACTAGCACAGATACGCAGTATTTT
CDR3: CASSLTRTSTDTQYF

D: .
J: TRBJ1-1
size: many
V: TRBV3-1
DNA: TGTGCCAGCAGCCAAGATGAAGGGTGGCTGACTTTCTTT
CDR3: CASSQDEGWLTFF

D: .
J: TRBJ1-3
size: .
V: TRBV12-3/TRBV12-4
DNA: TGTGCCAGCAGTCTTGAGTTAAACACCATATATTTT
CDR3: CASSLELNTIYF

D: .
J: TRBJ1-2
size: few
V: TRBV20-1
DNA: TGCAGTGCTTACTCCAGAGGGGCGGACTATGGCTACACCTTC
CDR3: CSAYSRGADYGYTF

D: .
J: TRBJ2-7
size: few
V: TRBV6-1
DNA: TGTGCCAGCAGCTCCGGGACGCCCATCTACGAGCAGTACTTC
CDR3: CASSSGTPIYEQYF

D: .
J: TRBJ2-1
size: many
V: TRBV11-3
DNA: TGTGCCAGCAGGACCGGCGTCGACAATGAGCAGTTCTTC
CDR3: CASRTGVDNEQFF

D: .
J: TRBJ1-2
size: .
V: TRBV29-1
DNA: TGCGGCGTTGAAGACGGCTACTATGGCTACACCTTC
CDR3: CGVEDGYYGYTF

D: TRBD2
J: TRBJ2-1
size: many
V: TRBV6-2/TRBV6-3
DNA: TGTGCCAGCCGTCAGGGACTAGCGGGAAAGAGCTCCTACAATGAGCAGTTCTTC
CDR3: CASRQGLAGKSSYNEQFF

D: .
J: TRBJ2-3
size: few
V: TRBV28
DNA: TGTGCCAGCAGTTCCCCCCGCGCCAAGAAACGGGGAGATACGCAGTATTTT
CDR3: CASSSPRAKKRGDTQYF

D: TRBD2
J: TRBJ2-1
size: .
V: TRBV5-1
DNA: TGCGCCAGCAGCCCCTCCTCCGGGACTAGCGGTCACAATGAGCAGTTCTTC
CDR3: CASSPSSGTSGHNEQFF

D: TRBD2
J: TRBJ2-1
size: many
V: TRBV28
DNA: TGTGCCAGCAGAAGTAAAATAACCCGTAGCGGGAATGAGCAGTTCTTC
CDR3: CASRSKITRSGNEQFF

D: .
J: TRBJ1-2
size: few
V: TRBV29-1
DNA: TGCAGCGCCTCAGGTTGGGCAGGGAATGGCTACACCTTC
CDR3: CSASGWAGNGYTF

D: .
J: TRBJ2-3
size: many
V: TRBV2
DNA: TGTGCCAGCAGTGAAGGGGCAGGGACAGATACGCAGTATTTT
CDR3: CASSEGAGTDTQYF

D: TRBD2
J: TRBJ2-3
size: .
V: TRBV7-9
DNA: TGTGCCAGCAGCTCCCGACTAGCGGGAGGCCGAGATACGCAGTATTTT
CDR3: CASSSRLAGGRDTQYF

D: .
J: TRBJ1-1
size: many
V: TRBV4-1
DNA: TGCGCCAGCAGCCAAGATGGGACTCAGGGAGCTTTCTTT
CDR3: CASSQDGTQGAFF

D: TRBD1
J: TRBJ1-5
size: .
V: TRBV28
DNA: TGTGCCAGCAGTTTATACAGGGGTATTAAAAATCAGCCCCAGCATTTT
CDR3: CASSLYRGIKNQPQHF

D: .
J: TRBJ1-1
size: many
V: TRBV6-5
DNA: TGTGCCAGCAGTTACAGCCTCACTGGGTCAGCTTTCTTT
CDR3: CASSYSLTGSAFF

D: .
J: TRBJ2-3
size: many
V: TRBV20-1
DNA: TGCAGTGCTAGAGATGGCGAGAGCACAGATACGCAGTATTTT
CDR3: CSARDGESTDTQYF

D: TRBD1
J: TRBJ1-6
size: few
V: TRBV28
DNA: TGTGCCAGCAGTTCTCACAGGGGGCGGAATTCACCCCTCCACTTT
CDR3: CASSSHRGRNSPLHF

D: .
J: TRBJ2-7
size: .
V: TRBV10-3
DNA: TGTGCCATCAGAGGTAGGGGAGACGAGCAGTACTTC
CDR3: CAIRGRGDEQYF

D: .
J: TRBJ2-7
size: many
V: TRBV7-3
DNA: TGTGCCAGCGGATCGGGACTCCCGGGAGAGCAGTACTTC
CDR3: CASGSGLPGEQYF

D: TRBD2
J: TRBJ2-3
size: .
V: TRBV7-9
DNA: TGTGCCAGCAGCTTATCGACTAGCGGGCGCACAGATACGCAGTATTTT
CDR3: CASSLSTSGRTDTQYF

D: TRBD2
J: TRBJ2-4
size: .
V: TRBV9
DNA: TGTGCCAGCAGCGTCTATTCTAGCGGGAGAGAGAACATTCAGTACTTC
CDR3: CASSVYSSGRENIQYF

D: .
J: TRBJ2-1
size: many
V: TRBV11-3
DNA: TGTGCCAGCACCCAGGGGTACGGGATGATGTACAATGAGCAGTTCTTC
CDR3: CASTQGYGMMYNEQFF